This T cell receptor (beta chain) stems from a study of blood T cell repertoires in COVID-19. In the study overall: Sources were T cells, B-cell-depleted T cells, or PBMCs; the material itself was cDNA or gDNA.

Sequencing was performed with immunoSEQ multiplex PCR; in TCRdb, only in-frame clones are kept and a portion is missing. The sample has hundreds of thousands of clones; around four fifths are singletons. The CDR3 is 14 residues long. Germline values: CDR1 LGHDT, CDR2 YNNKEL (reference sequence). V lost 1 base to trimming and J lost 1 base, with 7 bases between them. Source material: peripheral blood. V gene TRBV3-1 (or the pseudogene TRBV3-2) combines with J gene TRBJ1-1, with a tentative D call TRBD1 (6 bases). The receptor's source is a woman aged 80 or over with active or convalescent COVID-19. The CDR3 is CASSQGQENTEAFF. In nucleotides, the CDR3 is TGTGCCAGCAGCCAAGGACAGGAGAACACTGAAGCTTTCTTT.